These 20 T cell receptor beta chains came from one sample sequenced in a study of blood T cell repertoires in COVID-19. Repertoires were generated with immunoSEQ multiplex PCR, while TCRdb's copy carries only in-frame clones and drops some. The sample lists about 210,000 clones; 80% to 90% were seen once. Material: PBMCs or T cells enriched from blood (not recorded which). Receptor source: a woman under 30 who had recovered from COVID-19.

CDR3 coding DNA: TGTGCCAGCAGTTACTTCCCGGTGAGCCGAAACATTCAGTACTTC. This translates into CASSYFPVSRNIQYF. V gene TRBV6-5 combines with J gene TRBJ2-4; D gene unclear. Trimming left V 1 base short and J 6 bases short, with 13 bases between. Looked up from germline, CDR1 is MNHEY and CDR2 is SVGAGI. The CDR3 consists of 15 residues.

The chain has TRBV2 and TRBJ1-4; 10 positions agree with TRBD1. CDR1 SNHLY and CDR2 FYNNEI come from the germline V gene. This CDR3 spans 14 amino acids. V trimming: 3 bases; J trimming: 6 bases; junction bases outside the gene matches: 1. The CDR3, as DNA: TGTGCCAGCAGTGAGGGGACAGGGGATGAAAAACTGTTTTTT. Translated: CASSEGTGDEKLFF.

The chain joins TRBV28 to TRBJ1-5; 8 bases map to TRBD1. Germline CDR1 and CDR2: MDHEN and SYDVKM. V trimming: 6 bases; J trimming: 6 bases; junction bases outside the gene matches: 10. The CDR3 has 15 amino acids. CDR3 nucleotide sequence: TGTGCCAGCAGGCCTACAGGGGGGCTAAGTCAGCCCCAGCATTTT. Translated, it gives CASRPTGGLSQPQHF. The entire variable domain, with the rest obtained from reference TRBV28 and TRBJ1-5, is as follows: DVKVTQSSRYLVKRTGEKVFLECVQDMDHENMFWYRQDPGLGLRLIYFSYDVKMKEKGDIPEGYSVSREKKERFSLILESASTNQTSMYLCASRPTGGLSQPQHFGDGTRLSIL.

This sequence joins TRBV30 and TRBJ2-5; D may be TRBD1 (6 bases). Germline V gene data show CDR1 as GTSNPN and CDR2 as SVGIG (reference sequence). V lost 5 bases, J lost 0 bases, and 13 bases lay in between. CDR3 size: 14 residues. For the CDR3, the DNA is TGTGCCTGGGGTCAGGGGACCTACCAAGAGACCCAGTACTTC. This codes for CAWGQGTYQETQYF. Together with reference TRBV30 and TRBJ2-5, the CDR3 gives the full variable domain: SQTIHQWPATLVQPVGSPLSLECTVEGTSNPNLYWYRQAAGRGLQLLFYSVGIGQISSEVPQNLSASRPQDRQFILSSKKLLLSDSGFYLCAWGQGTYQETQYFGPGTRLLVL.

The J gene is TRBJ1-4, the V gene TRBV19, with TRBD1 matching over 8 bases. Germline V lookup: CDR1 LNHDA, CDR2 SQIVND (reference sequence). After removal of 10 bases from V and 3 bases from J, the junction contained 7 bases not matched to a gene. This CDR3 has 14 amino acids. The CDR3 here is CATSGGEANEKLFF. In DNA, the CDR3 is TGTGCCACCTCAGGGGGCGAAGCTAATGAAAAACTGTTTTTT.

The V and J genes are TRBV13 and TRBJ2-7; 10 nucleotides match TRBD2. With V trimmed by 0 bases and J by 2 bases, 4 bases remained unmatched. The germline gives CDR1 PRHDT, CDR2 FYEKMQ (reference sequence). The CDR3 contains 16 residues. CDR3 nucleotide sequence: TGTGCCAGCAGCTTAGGGTCCAGCGGGGGGGCCTACGAGCAGTACTTC. As protein: CASSLGSSGGAYEQYF.

This clone showed up just a few times. The chain couples TRBV25-1 to TRBJ2-7, with TRBD1 matching over 11 bases. Germline V gene sequence: CDR1 MGHDK, CDR2 SYGVNS. The CDR3 spans 15 residues. V shed 3 bases and J 2 bases; nucleotides not matched to a gene: 3. Written as DNA, the CDR3 is TGTGCCAGCAGTGATAGGGACAGGGGGACCTACGAGCAGTACTTC. Amino acids: CASSDRDRGTYEQYF.

The genes are TRBV28 and TRBJ1-1; a possible D gene is TRBD1 (6 bases). Germline values: CDR1 MDHEN, CDR2 SYDVKM. The V gene lost 5 bases and the J gene lost 5 bases, with 21 bases spanning the gap. CDR3 length equals 16 residues. The CDR3 here is CASSPPGKGGGTEAFF. CDR3 in DNA: TGTGCCAGCAGTCCTCCGGGAAAGGGAGGGGGGACTGAAGCTTTCTTT.

V usage is TRBV7-2 and J usage is TRBJ2-7; D gene ambiguous. V lost 5 bases, J lost 4 bases, and 15 bases lay in between. CDR1 SGHTA and CDR2 FQGNSA come from the germline V gene. The CDR3 sequence is 14 residues long. In DNA form, the CDR3 reads TGTGCCAGCAGCCCCTTTCGCGGAAAGTACGAGCAGTACTTC. Translated, it gives CASSPFRGKYEQYF.

J is TRBJ2-7 and V is TRBV7-2; perhaps TRBD1 as D (6 bases). Germline V CDR1 and CDR2: SGHTA, FQGNSA. This CDR3 contains 14 residues. V was trimmed by 2 bases and J by 4 bases, leaving 12 bases between them. In nucleotides, the CDR3 is TGTGCCAGCAGCTTATCCAAACAGGGTTACGAGCAGTACTTC. Its translation: CASSLSKQGYEQYF.

The chain recombines TRBV19 with TRBJ2-2, with D possibly matching TRBD2 (7 bases). Per germline, CDR1 LNHDA and CDR2 SQIVND (reference sequence). The CDR3 length is 15 residues. V was pared by 7 bases and J by 5 bases, with 17 bases between. CDR3 region: CASKEEGGGTGELFF. The CDR3 DNA reads TGTGCCAGTAAAGAAGAGGGAGGGGGGACCGGGGAGCTGTTTTTT.

Remarks on this clone: Other nucleotide sequences in the sample specify the same CDR3. This rearrangement joins TRBV10-3 to TRBJ1-6; D call uncertain. In germline, CDR1 is ENHRY, CDR2 SYGVKD. Trimming cost V 0 bases and J 8 bases, with 5 bases left between them. The CDR3 has 13 amino acids. CDR3 sequence reads: CAISESRDSPLHF. In nucleotides, the CDR3 is TGTGCCATCAGTGAGTCGCGCGATTCACCCCTCCACTTT.

The V and J genes are TRBV6-5 and TRBJ2-7; TRBD2 matches 7 bases. J was trimmed by 0 bases and V by 10 bases; bases with no gene match: 9. The CDR3 runs 14 residues. Looked up from germline, CDR1 is MNHEY and CDR2 is SVGAGI. Here the CDR3 DNA reads TGTGCCACCCGGGGAGGGGCGAGCTCCTACGAGCAGTACTTC. It translates to CATRGGASSYEQYF.

J is TRBJ1-1 and V is TRBV11-2, with D tentatively TRBD1 (5 bases). The V and J ends lost 6 bases and 9 bases respectively, with 11 bases between them. This CDR3 contains 11 residues. CDR1 is SGHAT and CDR2 is FQNNGV in the germline V gene. As DNA, the CDR3 is TGTGCCAGCAGTTCTGACAGCAAAGCTTTCTTT. Translation gives CASSSDSKAFF.

The rearrangement joins TRBV19 to TRBJ1-3; D is unclear. V was clipped by 5 bases and J by 0 bases, with 8 bases between them. This CDR3 is built from 14 residues. CDR1 LNHDA and CDR2 SQIVND come from the germline V gene (reference sequence). CDR3 sequence: CASSSGLSGNTIYF. CDR3 sequence (DNA): TGTGCCAGTAGTTCGGGTCTCTCTGGAAACACCATATATTTT. The full variable domain, completed using reference TRBV19 and TRBJ1-3, is DGGITQSPKYLFRKEGQNVTLSCEQNLNHDAMYWYRQDPGQGLRLIYYSQIVNDFQKGDIAEGYSVSREKKESFPLTVTSAQKNPTAFYLCASSSGLSGNTIYFGEGSWLTVV.

As DNA, the CDR3 is TGTGCCAGCTCGCTTTTGGGGTCGGGGGTCTACGAGCAGTACTTC. As protein: CASSLLGSGVYEQYF. V gene TRBV27 combines with J gene TRBJ2-7; a weak D match, TRBD2 (6 bases). The germline V gene has CDR1 MNHEY and CDR2 SMNVEV (reference sequence). CDR3 length: 15 residues. Trimming removed 8 bases at V and 3 bases at J, with 20 bases between.

This chain joins TRBV12-5 and TRBJ1-2, with D uncertain. From germline, CDR1 is LGHNT and CDR2 FRNRAP. With 5 bases removed from V and 8 bases from J, the gap between germline ends came to 9 bases. The CDR3 is 11 amino acids. CDR3 in amino acids: CASGPTMGYTF. CDR3 coding DNA: TGTGCTAGTGGTCCAACTATGGGCTACACCTTC.

This chain links TRBV5-4 with TRBJ2-7; 7 bases agree with TRBD1. CDR3 length: 17 amino acids. In germline, CDR1 is SGHNT, CDR2 YYREEE (reference sequence). V was pared by 4 bases and J by 2 bases, with 15 bases of the junction left unmatched. CDR3 region: CASSPGTVLTPTYEQYF. The CDR3 DNA reads TGTGCCAGCAGCCCCGGGACAGTATTAACCCCAACCTACGAGCAGTACTTC.

V is TRBV20-1 and J is TRBJ1-1, with D possibly TRBD1 on 5 matching bases. Per germline, CDR1 DFQATT and CDR2 SNEGSKA (reference sequence). Trimming pared 3 bases from V and 2 bases from J, leaving 19 bases between. The CDR3 is 16 residues long. CDR3 loop: CSASVGEEGHNTEAFF. CDR3 nucleotide sequence: TGCAGTGCTAGTGTAGGGGAGGAGGGGCACAACACTGAAGCTTTCTTT.

The chain employs TRBV6-1 and TRBJ2-7, with 7 nucleotides matching TRBD2. Germline-derived CDR1 and CDR2 are MNHNS and SASEGT. The CDR3 consists of 14 residues. V trimming: 3 bases; J trimming: 5 bases; junction bases outside the gene matches: 7. The CDR3 DNA follows: TGTGCCAGCAGTGAGCTGAGGGGAGGGGACGAGCAGTACTTC. Its translation is CASSELRGGDEQYF.